This is a list of T cell receptor beta chains from one sample in a study of T cell changes during pregnancy in multiple sclerosis. Profiling relied on immunoSEQ multiplex PCR, and the TCRdb table lists in-frame clones only, not all of them. Here the sample spans tens of thousands of clones, 90% being singletons. The starting material was peripheral blood, obtained in the first trimester of pregnancy. These receptors came from a female donor in good health, enrolled as a control in a pregnancy study. Both conserved end residues are part of each CDR3. The order of the fields is clone size, D gene, V gene, J gene, CDR3 protein, CDR3 DNA. D genes are given only for firm matches. A clone size is listed for some rows: how often the clone was seen (once, few, many), or a class if it is expanded.

>.|.|TRBV15|TRBJ1-5
CATSTEGLYSNQPQHF
TGTGCCACCAGCACAGAGGGGCTCTATAGCAATCAGCCCCAGCATTTT
>.|.|TRBV18|TRBJ2-6
CASSPRTGGSGANVLTF
TGTGCCAGCTCACCACGGACCGGGGGCTCTGGGGCCAACGTCCTGACTTTC
>.|.|TRBV25-1|TRBJ1-5
CASSGDNHYNQPQHF
TGTGCCAGCAGTGGGGACAATCACTACAATCAGCCCCAGCATTTT
>.|.|TRBV6-6|TRBJ2-2
CASRPGWQNTGELFF
TGTGCCAGCAGGCCCGGGTGGCAGAACACCGGGGAGCTGTTTTTT
>.|TRBD1|TRBV6-5|TRBJ1-6
CASTRQGENSPLHF
TGTGCCAGCACCCGACAGGGGGAAAATTCACCCCTCCACTTT
>once|.|TRBV4-1|TRBJ2-3
CASSQPMDTQYF
TGCGCCAGCAGCCAACCCATGGATACGCAGTATTTT
>.|.|TRBV7-9|TRBJ2-4
CASSSQLRAGSRKNIQYF
TGTGCCAGCAGTTCCCAATTGAGGGCCGGGAGTCGCAAAAACATTCAGTACTTC
>.|.|TRBV2|TRBJ2-1
CASSELAPSSYNEQFF
TGTGCCAGCAGTGAACTAGCACCAAGCTCCTACAATGAGCAGTTCTTC
>.|.|TRBV5-1|TRBJ2-1
CASSSGEAYNEQFF
TGCGCCAGCAGCTCCGGAGAGGCCTACAATGAGCAGTTCTTC
>.|.|TRBV5-4|TRBJ1-6
CASSFGGEVYNSPLHF
TGTGCCAGCAGCTTCGGCGGCGAAGTTTATAATTCACCCCTCCACTTT
>.|TRBD1|TRBV30|TRBJ1-3
CAWKRGPGNTIYF
TGTGCCTGGAAAAGGGGGCCTGGAAACACCATATATTTT
>.|.|TRBV5-6|TRBJ2-5
CASSLPPGETQYF
TGTGCCAGCAGCTTGCCCCCAGGGGAGACCCAGTACTTC
>.|.|TRBV28|TRBJ2-7
CASSFTAGQFFVSYEQYF
TGTGCCAGCAGTTTTACCGCCGGACAGTTCTTTGTTTCCTACGAGCAGTACTTC
>.|.|TRBV4-3|TRBJ1-3
CASSHRSGNTIYF
TGCGCCAGCAGCCACCGCTCTGGAAACACCATATATTTT
>.|.|TRBV19|TRBJ1-3
CASTQGHSGNTIYF
TGTGCCAGTACCCAGGGCCACTCTGGAAACACCATATATTTT
>.|TRBD1|TRBV28|TRBJ1-2
CASSFGQGSYGYTF
TGTGCCAGCAGTTTCGGACAGGGGTCTTATGGCTACACCTTC
>.|.|TRBV4-1|TRBJ1-5
CASSQVAGGNQPQHF
TGCGCCAGCAGCCAAGTGGCAGGCGGCAATCAGCCCCAGCATTTT
>once|TRBD2|TRBV6-1|TRBJ2-5
CASKAGGPRGETQYF
TGTGCCAGCAAAGCGGGAGGGCCCAGGGGGGAGACCCAGTACTTC
>.|.|TRBV19|TRBJ1-2
CASSMQNPQGIGGYTF
TGTGCCAGTAGTATGCAGAATCCCCAGGGAATAGGAGGCTACACCTTC
>.|TRBD2|TRBV2|TRBJ2-1
CASSEGVSGGPYNEQFF
TGTGCCAGCAGCGAGGGGGTTAGCGGGGGACCCTACAATGAGCAGTTCTTC
>.|.|TRBV30|TRBJ2-3
CAWSVQSFTDTQYF
TGTGCCTGGAGTGTACAGTCCTTCACAGATACGCAGTATTTT
>.|.|TRBV5-5|TRBJ2-3
CASGRTDTQYF
TGTGCCAGCGGCCGCACAGATACGCAGTATTTT
>.|.|TRBV6-4|TRBJ2-2
CASSDSLTGELFF
TGTGCCAGCAGTGACTCCCTCACCGGGGAGCTGTTTTTT
>.|.|TRBV19|TRBJ2-7
CASSITGFNEQYF
TGTGCCAGTAGTATAACCGGGTTCAACGAGCAGTACTTC
>large|TRBD2|TRBV28|TRBJ2-7
CASSLLGGSLYEQYF
TGTGCCAGCAGTTTGTTGGGAGGGTCCCTCTACGAGCAGTACTTC
>.|.|TRBV7-9|TRBJ2-5
CASSLAVVDVTQYF
TGTGCCAGCAGCTTAGCGGTGGTAGATGTGACCCAGTACTTC
>.|.|TRBV2|TRBJ1-1
CASSADTEAFF
TGTGCCAGCAGTGCGGACACTGAAGCTTTCTTT
>.|.|TRBV7-2|TRBJ1-1
CASSLEGLGAWNTEAFF
TGTGCCAGCAGCTTAGAGGGATTGGGGGCGTGGAACACTGAAGCTTTCTTT
>.|TRBD1|TRBV5-1|TRBJ2-7
CASSLAQGALLEQYF
TGCGCCAGCAGCTTGGCCCAGGGGGCGCTTCTCGAGCAGTACTTC